Described below is a single T cell receptor beta chain sequence and its context. This sample is part of a study of PD-L1 blockade in urothelial cancer. Study-level background: Male sex and bladder-origin urothelial cancer were recorded for twenty-five of 29 patients. Blood was evaluated 3 weeks (second dose) and 6 weeks after therapy began.

V lost 0 bases to trimming and J lost 3 bases; unmatched junction nucleotides: 6. The CDR3 is made up of 16 amino acids. Germline CDR1 SGHRS, CDR2 YFSETQ. Assay: immunoSEQ multiplex PCR; the TCRdb copy retains only in-frame clones and omits some. The sample shows about 91,000 clones, 70% to 90% of them seen only once. Sample time point: peripheral blood 6 weeks after treatment start. Patients in the study were battling locally advanced or metastatic urothelial carcinoma. This chain links TRBV5-1 with TRBJ2-1; the match to TRBD1 covers 7 bases. The source was PBMCs, collected around atezolizumab (anti-PD-L1) treatment. This clonotype was sampled from a man aged 65 to 85 with urothelial cancer. CDR3 sequence reads: CASSLAMGTVYNEQFF. The CDR3, as DNA: TGCGCCAGCAGCTTGGCCATGGGGACAGTCTACAATGAGCAGTTCTTC. Full variable domain (missing parts from reference TRBV5-1 and TRBJ2-1): KAGVTQTPRYLIKTRGQQVTLSCSPISGHRSVSWYQQTPGQGLQFLFEYFSETQRNKGNFPGRFSGRQFSNSRSEMNVSTLELGDSALYLCASSLAMGTVYNEQFFGPGTRLTVL.